The 20 T cell receptor beta chains in this list originate from one sample, sequenced in a study of beta chain features in type 1 diabetes. Study-wide findings and caveats: Type 1 diabetes patients showed a moderate but significant shortening of TCRB CDR3s in all four CD4+ subsets.

Of the isolated RNA, all was reverse transcribed, and so the sequenced material was expressed TCRB transcripts. TCRdb keeps only in-frame clones here, not all; method: immunoSEQ multiplex PCR. The data hold 400,000 or so clones, with around 12% observed a single time. These receptors have no known antigen. The material sequenced was naive CD4+ T cells from blood. These receptor sequences come from a woman between 18 and 29 years old with type 1 diabetes.

The chain recombines TRBV4-1 with TRBJ2-5, with D possibly TRBD2 on 6 matching bases. The CDR3 extends over 16 amino acids. V lost 6 bases to trimming and J lost 1 base, with 18 bases between them. Germline V gene sequence: CDR1 MGHRA, CDR2 YSYEKL. Written as DNA, the CDR3 is TGCGCCAGCAGTCAGACCGGAGGGGCCCCCCAAGAGACCCAGTACTTC. As protein: CASSQTGGAPQETQYF.

CDR3 loop: CASSPKRLASYEQYF. Written as DNA, the CDR3 is TGTGCCAGCAGCCCAAAACGGCTAGCTTCCTACGAGCAGTACTTC. V and J are TRBV7-8 and TRBJ2-7; a possible D gene is TRBD2 (5 bases). The CDR3 spans 15 residues. Germline V gene lookup returns CDR1 SGHVS and CDR2 FQNEAQ. Trimming left V 5 bases short and J 1 base short, with 15 bases between.

This clone was picked up a small number of times. The chain joins TRBV19 to TRBJ1-6; 7 bases agree with TRBD1. The CDR3 is made up of 15 amino acids. CDR1 is LNHDA, CDR2 SQIVND, per germline (reference sequence). J lost 11 bases, V lost 3 bases, and 10 bases had no gene match. The CDR3 DNA is TGTGCCAGTAGTATGGGACAGATAGACCTTCCACCCCTCCACTTT. Protein sequence: CASSMGQIDLPPLHF.

Comment on this clone: One junction end disagrees with the germline gene, perhaps due to a read error. V gene TRBV7-7 combines with J gene TRBJ2-5, with D possibly being TRBD1 (6 bases). This CDR3 is 13 amino acids long. Per germline, CDR1 SSHAT and CDR2 FNYEAQ (reference sequence). CDR3 DNA: TGTGCTAGCAGCTTAGCTGGGGACATGGCCCAGTACTTC. Translating gives CASSLAGDMAQYF.

The chain recombines TRBV28 with TRBJ2-6; TRBD2 might be the D (6 bases). V lost 1 base and J lost 0, with 16 bases in between. The CDR3 is made up of 19 amino acids. Per the germline V gene, CDR1 is MDHEN and CDR2 is SYDVKM. This chain's CDR3 is CASSLYSAGRSSGANVLTF. The CDR3 DNA sequence: TGTGCCAGCAGTTTATACTCCGCGGGACGGTCCTCTGGGGCCAACGTCCTGACTTTC.

The J gene is TRBJ1-5, the V gene TRBV18, with 8 nucleotides matching TRBD1. Trimming at V came to 1 base and at J to 7 bases, leaving 3 bases not matched to a gene. The CDR3 consists of 14 residues. CDR1 is KGHSH, CDR2 LQKENI, per germline. The CDR3 sequence: CASSPLGQAQPQHF. In nucleotides, the CDR3 is TGTGCCAGCTCACCACTGGGACAGGCCCAGCCCCAGCATTTT.

This clone was detected only a few times. This chain joins TRBV6-5 and TRBJ2-7, with D hard to call. The CDR3 runs 15 residues. The V gene's germline CDR1 is MNHEY and CDR2 SVGAGI. The V end was cut by 0 bases, the J end by 2 bases, with 11 bases between. In nucleotides, the CDR3 is TGTGCCAGCAGTTACTCGATTCTGGCAGCCTACGAGCAGTACTTC. Protein product: CASSYSILAAYEQYF.

This chain connects TRBV25-1 to TRBJ2-1; possible D gene TRBD1, 5 bases. V dropped 8 bases and J dropped 1 base, with 9 bases sitting between them. The length of the CDR3 is 13 residues. Germline CDR1 reads MGHDK; CDR2 reads SYGVNS. CDR3 sequence: CASRQSSYNEQFF. CDR3 DNA: TGTGCCAGCCGACAGAGTTCCTACAATGAGCAGTTCTTC.

The chain recombines TRBV29-1 with TRBJ1-5, with D possibly TRBD1 on 5 matching bases. V gave up 6 bases and J gave up 8 bases, with 14 bases separating them. This CDR3 is 12 amino acids long. Per germline, CDR1 SQVTM and CDR2 ANQGSEA. The CDR3 DNA reads as TGCAGCGTATCCAGGGTTGGAGAGCCCCAGCATTTT. Protein sequence: CSVSRVGEPQHF. Based on the CDR3 plus reference TRBV29-1 and TRBJ1-5, the full variable domain is SAVISQKPSRDICQRGTSLTIQCQVDSQVTMMFWYRQQPGQSLTLIATANQGSEATYESGFVIDKFPISRPNLTFSTLTVSNMSPEDSSIYLCSVSRVGEPQHFGDGTRLSIL.

This clone was observed a handful of times. The rearrangement joins TRBV4-3 to TRBJ2-7; D call uncertain. The CDR3 consists of 16 residues. Germline V lookup: CDR1 LGHNA, CDR2 YSLEER. Trimming shortened V by 3 bases and J by 2 bases, and 17 bases separated the two germline ends. Written as DNA, the CDR3 is TGCGCCAGCAGCCAGGGTGTCGTCAGGAACACCTACGAGCAGTACTTC. This sequence encodes CASSQGVVRNTYEQYF.

V gene TRBV6-5 combines with J gene TRBJ2-2; D is possibly TRBD2 (6 bases). Germline lookup yields CDR1 MNHEY and CDR2 SVGAGI. Between the trimmed V and J ends, which lost 5 bases and 7 bases, there was a span of 17 bases. The CDR3 runs 15 residues. CDR3 loop: CASSPGTPYGGELFF. CDR3 coding DNA: TGTGCCAGCAGTCCCGGGACTCCTTACGGCGGGGAGCTGTTTTTT.

There are a few counts of this clone. The chain recombines TRBV10-3 with TRBJ1-2; D gene unclear. Germline V CDR1 and CDR2: ENHRY, SYGVKD. There are 12 residues in the CDR3. V gave up 4 bases and J gave up 8 bases, with 11 bases separating them. The CDR3 DNA follows: TGTGCCATCAGTGGGGCCCAGAAAGGCTACACCTTC. Its translation is CAISGAQKGYTF.

The chain recombines TRBV19 with TRBJ2-1; D not certain. The CDR3 contains 12 residues. Germline CDR1 and CDR2: LNHDA and SQIVND (reference sequence). V dropped 5 bases and J dropped 10 bases, with 12 bases sitting between them. CDR3 region: CASSRSEPEQFF. The CDR3 DNA reads as TGTGCCAGTAGTCGCAGCGAACCCGAGCAGTTCTTC.

The sample holds a few counts of this clone. CDR3 nucleotides: TGTGCCAGCAGTGAAGCGCCGAGGGTAGAAGAGCAGTACTTC. This gives the protein CASSEAPRVEEQYF. J is TRBJ2-7 and V is TRBV2; D might be TRBD2 (5 bases). There are 14 residues in the CDR3. Germline-derived CDR1 and CDR2 are SNHLY and FYNNEI. V dropped 0 bases and J dropped 7 bases, with 13 bases sitting between them.

This clone was found a few times. V gene TRBV29-1 combines with J gene TRBJ1-2, with unresolved D. With 4 bases removed from V and 4 bases from J, the gap between germline ends came to 10 bases. The CDR3 length is 12 residues. The germline gives CDR1 SQVTM, CDR2 ANQGSEA. The CDR3 DNA reads TGCAGCGTTGCGCAGGCCTCCTATGGCTACACCTTC. Its protein is CSVAQASYGYTF.

This clone was seen a few times. This chain links TRBV9 with TRBJ2-6, with D tentatively TRBD1 (5 bases). Germline values: CDR1 SGDLS, CDR2 YYNGEE. The CDR3 is 17 residues long. Trimming removed 0 bases at V and 1 base at J, with 11 bases between. The CDR3 sequence is CASSVGSWTSGANVLTF. CDR3 nucleotides: TGTGCCAGCAGCGTAGGCTCTTGGACATCTGGGGCCAACGTCCTGACTTTC.

This clone showed up just a few times. The chain links TRBV5-1 to TRBJ1-1; D is ambiguous. This CDR3 comprises 14 residues. Trimming cost V 0 bases and J 6 bases, with 12 bases left between them. Germline CDR1 SGHRS, CDR2 YFSETQ. This chain's CDR3 is CASSLGAGLPEAFF. In DNA, the CDR3 is TGCGCCAGCAGCTTGGGGGCAGGCCTCCCTGAAGCTTTCTTT.

This clone has a handful of counts. The chain has TRBV15 and TRBJ1-5, with D possibly being TRBD1 (6 bases). V was pared by 0 bases and J by 4 bases, with 10 bases between. The CDR3 has 15 amino acids. The V gene's germline CDR1 is LNHNV and CDR2 YYDKDF (reference sequence). CDR3 coding DNA: TGTGCCACCAGCAGAGAGGGGACACAAAATCAGCCCCAGCATTTT. Translated: CATSREGTQNQPQHF.

This clone was picked up a small number of times. The chain links TRBV5-4 to TRBJ1-6, with a possible D match to TRBD1 (6 bases). The germline gives CDR1 SGHNT, CDR2 YYREEE (reference sequence). This CDR3 is built from 14 residues. V lost 5 bases and J lost 6, with 12 bases in between. CDR3 loop: CASRLQGSNSPLHF. The CDR3 nucleotides are TGTGCCAGCAGGCTACAGGGAAGTAATTCACCCCTCCACTTT.

The V gene is TRBV30, the J gene TRBJ2-7; D remains ambiguous. Trimming removed 5 bases at V and 0 bases at J, with 8 bases between. Per the germline V gene, CDR1 is GTSNPN and CDR2 is SVGIG (reference sequence). The CDR3 spans 12 residues. The CDR3 DNA is TGTGCCTGGGAAACGGGCTCCTACGAGCAGTACTTC. Amino acids: CAWETGSYEQYF.